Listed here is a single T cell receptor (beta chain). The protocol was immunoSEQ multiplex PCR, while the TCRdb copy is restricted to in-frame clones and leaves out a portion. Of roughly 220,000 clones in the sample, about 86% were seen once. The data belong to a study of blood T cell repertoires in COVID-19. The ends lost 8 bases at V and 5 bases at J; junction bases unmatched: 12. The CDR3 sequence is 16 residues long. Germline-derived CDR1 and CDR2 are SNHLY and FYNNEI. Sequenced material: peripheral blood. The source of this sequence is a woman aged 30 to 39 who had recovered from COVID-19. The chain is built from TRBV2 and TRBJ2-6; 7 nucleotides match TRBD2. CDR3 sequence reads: CASEPNRLARANVLTF. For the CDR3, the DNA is TGTGCCAGCGAGCCGAACAGACTAGCTCGGGCCAACGTCCTGACTTTC.